The rows below give T cell receptor beta chains drawn from one sample of a study of early T cells in non-severe SARS-CoV-2 infection. TCRdb used MiXCR to reprocess the 5' RACE reads, holding one entry per CDR3 protein. This sample has about 66,000 distinct CDR3 sequences, with approximately 8.3% found just once. Sequencing used whole blood. The receptor set was obtained from an adult who was a healthcare worker with PCR-confirmed SARS-CoV-2 infection or an uninfected control (not recorded which). Each CDR3 is given with its conserved first and last residue. Only some rows state a clone size, as once, few, many or a class for expanded clones.

clone_size,v_call,j_call,cdr3_aa
many,TRBV5-4,TRBJ2-3,CASSLLVRATDTQYF
many,TRBV10-2,TRBJ1-5,CASNPGEGVGQPQHF
few,TRBV5-4,TRBJ1-4,CASSLGGDEKLFF
few,TRBV7-2,TRBJ2-3,CASSRTGLATDTQYF
few,TRBV5-6,TRBJ1-5,CASSFSRTLHSNQPQHF
-,TRBV19,TRBJ2-3,CASARLAFDTQYF
few,TRBV5-1,TRBJ1-6,CASSLGPGKESSPLHF
-,TRBV7-3,TRBJ2-1,CASSYLGYNEQFF
many,TRBV18,TRBJ1-1,CATQGKMNTEAFF
few,TRBV20-1,TRBJ2-2,CSAPKSQANTGELFF
few,TRBV20-1,TRBJ2-7,CSANGNSYEQYF
many,TRBV6-6,TRBJ2-2,CASSPPVGTAGELFF
few,TRBV20-1,TRBJ2-1,CSADGDPYNEQFF
-,TRBV12-3/TRBV12-4,TRBJ2-2,CASSASGRGTGELFF
few,TRBV29-1,TRBJ2-1,CSVEGTYEQFF
few,TRBV19,TRBJ2-5,CASSSRNAEETQYF
-,TRBV28,TRBJ2-5,CASSLNRAWETQYF
-,TRBV6-5,TRBJ1-4,CASSRGGVGEKLFF
few,TRBV28,TRBJ2-3,CASSFFRPGTSVTDTQYF
-,TRBV28,TRBJ2-1,CASSLPLAGTYNEQFF
many,TRBV20-1,TRBJ1-5,CSARSWEDQPQHF
-,TRBV29-1,TRBJ2-1,CSSLGGNEQFF
few,TRBV12-3/TRBV12-4,TRBJ1-2,CASSPGQGWTF